This TCR beta chain was retrieved from a study of blood T cell repertoires in COVID-19. About the research overall: Acute and convalescent COVID-19 specimens originated in the United States, Italy and Spain.

The participants were between about 18 and 89 years old and came from roughly 25 US areas. Each participant's cohort was designated according to participant-reported clinical history. J gave up 3 bases and V 3 bases, and 6 bases lay outside the gene matches. The CDR3 extends over 17 amino acids. In germline, CDR1 is SNHLY, CDR2 FYNNEI. Sequencing was performed with immunoSEQ multiplex PCR; in TCRdb, only in-frame clones are kept and a portion is missing. The profile shows fewer than 350,000 clones, almost 90% of them singletons. Source material: PBMCs or T cells enriched from blood (not recorded which). The chain employs TRBV2 and TRBJ2-1, with 12 bases fitting TRBD2. The clonotype comes from a woman between 18 and 30 years old with acute COVID-19. CDR3 nucleotide sequence: TGTGCCAGCAGTGATACAAAGGGACTAGCGGGCTACAATGAGCAGTTCTTC. Its protein product is CASSDTKGLAGYNEQFF.